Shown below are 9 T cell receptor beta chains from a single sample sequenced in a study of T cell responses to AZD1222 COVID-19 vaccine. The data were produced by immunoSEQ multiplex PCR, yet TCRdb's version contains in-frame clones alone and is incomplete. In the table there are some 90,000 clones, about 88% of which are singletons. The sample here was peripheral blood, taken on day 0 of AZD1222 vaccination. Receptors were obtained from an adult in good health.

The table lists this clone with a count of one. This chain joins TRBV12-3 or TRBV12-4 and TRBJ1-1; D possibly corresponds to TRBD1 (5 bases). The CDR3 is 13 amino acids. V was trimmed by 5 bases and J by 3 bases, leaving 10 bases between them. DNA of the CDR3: TGTGCCAGCAGTCGCCCGGGGGACACTGAAGCTTTCTTT. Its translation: CASSRPGDTEAFF.

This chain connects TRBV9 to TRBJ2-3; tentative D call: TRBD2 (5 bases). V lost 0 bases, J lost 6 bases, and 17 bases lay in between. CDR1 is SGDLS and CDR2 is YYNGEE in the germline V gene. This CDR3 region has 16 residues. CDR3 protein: CASSVELATSGDTQYF. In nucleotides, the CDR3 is TGTGCCAGCAGCGTAGAGTTGGCTACCTCGGGGGATACGCAGTATTTT.

The DNA for the CDR3 is TGCGCCAGCAGCGCGGACAGGGGAACCCTCCACTTT. Translation: CASSADRGTLHF. V is TRBV5-1 and J is TRBJ1-6; 9 bases line up with TRBD1. Germline V lookup: CDR1 SGHRS, CDR2 YFSETQ. The CDR3 contains 12 residues. The junction had 4 bases not matched to a gene; V was cut back by 4 bases and J by 14 bases.

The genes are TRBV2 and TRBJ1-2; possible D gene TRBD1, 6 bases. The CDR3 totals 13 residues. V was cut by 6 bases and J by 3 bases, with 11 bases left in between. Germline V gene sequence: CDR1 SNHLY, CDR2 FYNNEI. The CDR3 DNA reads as TGTGCCAGCAGCGACAGGATCCACTATGGCTACACCTTC. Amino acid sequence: CASSDRIHYGYTF.

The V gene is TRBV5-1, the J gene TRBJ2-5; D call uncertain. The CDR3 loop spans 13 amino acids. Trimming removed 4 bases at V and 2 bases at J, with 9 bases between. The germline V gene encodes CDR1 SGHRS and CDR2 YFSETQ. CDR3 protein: CASSQQTQETQYF. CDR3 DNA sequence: TGCGCCAGCAGCCAGCAAACTCAAGAGACCCAGTACTTC. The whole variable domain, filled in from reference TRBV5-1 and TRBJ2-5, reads KAGVTQTPRYLIKTRGQQVTLSCSPISGHRSVSWYQQTPGQGLQFLFEYFSETQRNKGNFPGRFSGRQFSNSRSEMNVSTLELGDSALYLCASSQQTQETQYFGPGTRLLVL.

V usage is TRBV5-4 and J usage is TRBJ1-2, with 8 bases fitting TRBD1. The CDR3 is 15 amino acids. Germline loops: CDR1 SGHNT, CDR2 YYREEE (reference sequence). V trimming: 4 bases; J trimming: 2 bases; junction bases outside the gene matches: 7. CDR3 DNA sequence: TGTGCCAGCAGCGTAATGACAGGGGTCAACTATGGCTACACCTTC. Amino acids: CASSVMTGVNYGYTF.

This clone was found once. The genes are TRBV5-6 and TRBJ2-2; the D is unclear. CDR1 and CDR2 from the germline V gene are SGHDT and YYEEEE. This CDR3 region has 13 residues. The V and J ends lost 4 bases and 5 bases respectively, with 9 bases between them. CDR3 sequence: CASSPLRTGELFF. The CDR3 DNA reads TGTGCCAGCAGCCCCCTCCGAACCGGGGAGCTGTTTTTT.

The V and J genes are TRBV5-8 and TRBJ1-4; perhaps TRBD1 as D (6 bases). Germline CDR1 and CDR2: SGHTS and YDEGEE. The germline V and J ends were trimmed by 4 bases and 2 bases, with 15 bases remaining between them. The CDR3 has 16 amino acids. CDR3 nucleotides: TGTGCCAGCAGCCTCGGGACACTCCGGACTAATGAAAAACTGTTTTTT. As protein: CASSLGTLRTNEKLFF.

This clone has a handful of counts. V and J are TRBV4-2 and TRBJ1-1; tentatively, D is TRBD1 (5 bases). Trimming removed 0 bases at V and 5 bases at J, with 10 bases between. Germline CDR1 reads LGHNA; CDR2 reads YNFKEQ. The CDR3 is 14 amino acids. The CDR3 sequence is CASSQDIQGTEAFF. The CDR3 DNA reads TGTGCCAGCAGCCAAGATATCCAGGGAACTGAAGCTTTCTTT.